The rows below give T cell receptor beta chains drawn from one sample of a study of T cell responses to AZD1222 COVID-19 vaccine. Some clones are missing from TCRdb's copy, which holds only in-frame ones; the method was immunoSEQ multiplex PCR. The data hold about 160,000 clones, with roughly 91% observed a single time. The sequencing used peripheral blood, collected on day 0 of AZD1222 vaccination. These receptors originate from an adult in good health. Each CDR3 is given with its conserved first and last residue. Fields, in order: CDR3 protein, CDR3 DNA, V gene, clone size, J gene, D gene. The D gene is left open where the match is weak. Size values are once, few and many counts, or a class for expanded clones, and some rows have none.

CDR3 protein: CASRPLSLVAEAFF; CDR3 DNA: TGTGCCAGTAGACCCCTCTCGCTGGTGGCTGAAGCTTTCTTT; V gene: TRBV19; clone size: .; J gene: TRBJ1-1; D gene: .
CDR3 protein: CASSLRLAGGFPKQFF; CDR3 DNA: TGCGCCAGCAGCTTACGACTAGCGGGAGGTTTCCCTAAGCAGTTCTTC; V gene: TRBV5-1; clone size: .; J gene: TRBJ2-1; D gene: TRBD2
CDR3 protein: CASSQEGQDSYEQYF; CDR3 DNA: TGCGCCAGCAGCCAAGAGGGACAGGACTCCTACGAGCAGTACTTC; V gene: TRBV4-1; clone size: .; J gene: TRBJ2-7; D gene: TRBD1
CDR3 protein: CASSPRGGMGNQPQHF; CDR3 DNA: TGTGCCAGCAGTCCCCGGGGAGGGATGGGCAATCAGCCCCAGCATTTT; V gene: TRBV27; clone size: once; J gene: TRBJ1-5; D gene: .
CDR3 protein: CASSRTGGDTEAFF; CDR3 DNA: TGTGCCAGCAGCCGTACAGGGGGAGACACTGAAGCTTTCTTT; V gene: TRBV7-2; clone size: .; J gene: TRBJ1-1; D gene: TRBD1
CDR3 protein: CASSLLSFALADTQYF; CDR3 DNA: TGTGCCAGCAGCTTACTTTCTTTTGCCCTGGCAGATACGCAGTATTTT; V gene: TRBV7-3; clone size: .; J gene: TRBJ2-3; D gene: .
CDR3 protein: CASSVDGSRDRFF; CDR3 DNA: TGTGCCAGCAGCGTTGACGGTAGCCGGGACCGGTTCTTC; V gene: TRBV7-2; clone size: .; J gene: TRBJ2-1; D gene: .
CDR3 protein: CASSLDRNTEAFF; CDR3 DNA: TGTGCCAGCAGCTTGGACAGGAACACTGAAGCTTTCTTT; V gene: TRBV5-6; clone size: .; J gene: TRBJ1-1; D gene: .
CDR3 protein: CASSLEWTVYGYTF; CDR3 DNA: TGCGCCAGCAGCTTGGAATGGACGGTCTATGGCTACACCTTC; V gene: TRBV5-1; clone size: .; J gene: TRBJ1-2; D gene: .
CDR3 protein: CASSFGQNYEQYF; CDR3 DNA: TGTGCCAGCAGTTTCGGACAGAACTACGAGCAGTACTTC; V gene: TRBV6-2/TRBV6-3; clone size: .; J gene: TRBJ2-7; D gene: .
CDR3 protein: CASSVTTSSYNEQFF; CDR3 DNA: TGTGCCAGCAGCGTTACGACTAGTTCTTACAATGAGCAGTTCTTC; V gene: TRBV9; clone size: .; J gene: TRBJ2-1; D gene: .
CDR3 protein: CASSHGGGDTEAFF; CDR3 DNA: TGTGCCAGCAGCCACGGAGGGGGGGACACTGAAGCTTTCTTT; V gene: TRBV3-1/TRBV3-2; clone size: .; J gene: TRBJ1-1; D gene: .
CDR3 protein: CASYGGGAGETQYF; CDR3 DNA: TGTGCCAGTTATGGCGGGGGGGCCGGAGAGACCCAGTACTTC; V gene: TRBV19; clone size: .; J gene: TRBJ2-5; D gene: TRBD2
CDR3 protein: CASSDSPGGQPQHF; CDR3 DNA: TGTGCCAGCAGTGACTCTCCAGGGGGGCAGCCCCAGCATTTT; V gene: TRBV6-4; clone size: .; J gene: TRBJ1-5; D gene: TRBD1
CDR3 protein: CASNQGATYEQYF; CDR3 DNA: TGTGCCAGTAACCAGGGGGCTACCTACGAGCAGTACTTC; V gene: TRBV19; clone size: once; J gene: TRBJ2-7; D gene: TRBD1
CDR3 protein: CASSLSRSTDTQYF; CDR3 DNA: TGTGCCAGCAGCTTAAGTAGGAGCACAGATACGCAGTATTTT; V gene: TRBV11-3; clone size: once; J gene: TRBJ2-3; D gene: .
CDR3 protein: CSGLRGEEQFF; CDR3 DNA: TGCAGCGGACTTCGGGGGGAAGAGCAGTTCTTC; V gene: TRBV29-1; clone size: .; J gene: TRBJ2-1; D gene: TRBD2
CDR3 protein: CAWIPGQYYGYTF; CDR3 DNA: TGTGCCTGGATTCCGGGACAATACTATGGCTACACCTTC; V gene: TRBV30; clone size: .; J gene: TRBJ1-2; D gene: .
CDR3 protein: CASSPGPGTGQETQYF; CDR3 DNA: TGTGCCAGCAGCCCGGGTCCCGGGACGGGGCAAGAGACCCAGTACTTC; V gene: TRBV11-2; clone size: .; J gene: TRBJ2-5; D gene: .
CDR3 protein: CASSISLTSTDTQYF; CDR3 DNA: TGTGCCAGCAGCATCTCGTTAACGAGCACAGATACGCAGTATTTT; V gene: TRBV7-2; clone size: few; J gene: TRBJ2-3; D gene: .
CDR3 protein: CSVRQGGTDTQYF; CDR3 DNA: TGCAGCGTGCGACAGGGGGGGACAGATACGCAGTATTTT; V gene: TRBV29-1; clone size: .; J gene: TRBJ2-3; D gene: TRBD1
CDR3 protein: CASSYRVNTEAFF; CDR3 DNA: TGTGCCAGCAGTTACAGGGTGAACACTGAAGCTTTCTTT; V gene: TRBV6-5; clone size: .; J gene: TRBJ1-1; D gene: .
CDR3 protein: CASSQVLYRPQHF; CDR3 DNA: TGCGCCAGCAGCCAAGTCCTTTACCGGCCCCAGCATTTT; V gene: TRBV4-3; clone size: .; J gene: TRBJ1-5; D gene: .
CDR3 protein: CSVGGLMNTEAFF; CDR3 DNA: TGCAGCGTGGGGGGGTTAATGAACACTGAAGCTTTCTTT; V gene: TRBV29-1; clone size: .; J gene: TRBJ1-1; D gene: .
CDR3 protein: CASSLVGISGYTF; CDR3 DNA: TGTGCCAGCAGCTTGGTTGGGATAAGTGGCTACACCTTC; V gene: TRBV5-6; clone size: .; J gene: TRBJ1-2; D gene: .
CDR3 protein: CASVTGDQPQHF; CDR3 DNA: TGTGCCAGCGTAACAGGGGACCAGCCCCAGCATTTT; V gene: TRBV28; clone size: once; J gene: TRBJ1-5; D gene: TRBD1
CDR3 protein: CDGGLGSQYF; CDR3 DNA: TGTGACGGAGGTTTGGGGTCCCAGTACTTC; V gene: TRBV19; clone size: .; J gene: TRBJ2-5; D gene: .
CDR3 protein: CASSLRTSRDEQFF; CDR3 DNA: TGTGCCAGCAGCCTTAGGACTAGCCGGGATGAGCAGTTCTTC; V gene: TRBV11-3; clone size: once; J gene: TRBJ2-1; D gene: TRBD2
CDR3 protein: CASSSTPSSLGSGGGDTQYF; CDR3 DNA: TGTGCCAGCAGCTCCACCCCGTCTTCTCTCGGTAGCGGGGGGGGTGATACGCAGTATTTT; V gene: TRBV7-3; clone size: few; J gene: TRBJ2-3; D gene: TRBD2
CDR3 protein: CASEGAGGAYEQYF; CDR3 DNA: TGTGCCTCCGAGGGGGCGGGAGGCGCCTACGAGCAGTACTTC; V gene: TRBV28; clone size: .; J gene: TRBJ2-7; D gene: .
CDR3 protein: CASSRTATGTSYEQYF; CDR3 DNA: TGTGCCAGCAGCCGAACGGCGACAGGGACTTCCTACGAGCAGTACTTC; V gene: TRBV28; clone size: once; J gene: TRBJ2-7; D gene: .
CDR3 protein: CASMPLTGTGYNSPLHF; CDR3 DNA: TGTGCCAGCATGCCCCTGACCGGGACAGGGTATAATTCACCCCTCCACTTT; V gene: TRBV27; clone size: .; J gene: TRBJ1-6; D gene: TRBD1
CDR3 protein: CASSQESTAGNEQFF; CDR3 DNA: TGTGCCAGCAGCCAAGAGTCCACAGCTGGGAATGAGCAGTTCTTC; V gene: TRBV4-2; clone size: .; J gene: TRBJ2-1; D gene: .
CDR3 protein: CASSYTTDTEAFF; CDR3 DNA: TGTGCCAGCAGTTACACGACCGACACTGAAGCTTTCTTT; V gene: TRBV12-3/TRBV12-4; clone size: .; J gene: TRBJ1-1; D gene: .